The 25 T cell receptor beta chains below were found in one sample sequenced in a study of CD8 T cells in ankylosing spondylitis. TCRdb reprocessed the 5' RACE reads with MiXCR, giving one entry per CDR3 protein. Found here are hundreds of thousands of distinct CDR3 sequences, roughly 22% of them singletons; the top ten hold about an eighth. The sequenced sample consisted of blood, either unsorted or a sorted T cell fraction (not recorded which). The source is a male donor with ankylosing spondylitis or in good health (not recorded which).

This clonotype has just a few counts. The rearrangement uses TRBV5-4 and TRBJ1-2, with no clear D. There are 14 residues in the CDR3. Germline V gene data show CDR1 as SGHNT and CDR2 as YYREEE (reference sequence). Trimming removed 1 base from V and 3 bases from J, with 10 bases in between. CDR3 amino acids: CASSLTAADYGYTF. CDR3 sequence (DNA): TGTGCCAGCAGCTTGACGGCGGCAGACTATGGCTACACCTTC.

This clonotype showed up just a few times. The chain couples TRBV5-5 to TRBJ2-4; either TRBD1 or TRBD2 may fit D (6 bases each). The V end lost 1 base, the J end lost 7 bases, and 18 bases lay between the germline ends. The CDR3 covers 16 residues. Germline V CDR1 and CDR2: SGHKS, YYEKEE (reference sequence). The chain's CDR3 is CASSLKVRETGNIQYF. CDR3 nucleotide sequence: TGTGCCAGCAGCTTGAAGGTGCGGGAAACAGGGAACATTCAGTACTTC.

In its sample, this clonotype was seen many times. V is TRBV20-1 and J is TRBJ2-4; the match to TRBD2 covers 14 bases. This CDR3 is built from 20 residues. The germline V gene has CDR1 DFQATT and CDR2 SNEGSKA (reference sequence). The V and J ends lost 0 bases and 0 bases, in that order; junction bases with no gene match: 10. The CDR3 loop reads CSARDRGTSGGPLAKNIQYF. The CDR3 DNA reads as TGCAGTGCTAGAGATCGGGGGACTAGCGGGGGCCCCTTAGCCAAAAACATTCAGTACTTC.

The chain links TRBV2 to TRBJ2-1; TRBD2 matches at 13 bases. From germline, CDR1 is SNHLY and CDR2 FYNNEI. This CDR3 has 16 residues. The ends lost 5 bases at V and 3 bases at J; junction bases unmatched: 4. The CDR3 protein is CASSRGLAGDYNEQFF. Here the CDR3 DNA reads TGTGCCAGCAGTCGAGGACTAGCGGGGGACTACAATGAGCAGTTCTTC.

This clonotype has more than one count but fewer than ten. This chain links TRBV29-1 with TRBJ2-5, with D possibly TRBD1 on 6 matching bases. Germline V lookup: CDR1 SQVTM, CDR2 ANQGSEA. The CDR3 is made up of 15 amino acids. V lost 0 bases, J lost 4 bases, and 15 bases lay in between. The CDR3 region has the DNA TGCAGCGTTGAAGAGGGGGCAGGGGCGGGAGAGACCCAGTACTTC. Residues: CSVEEGAGAGETQYF.

The chain combines TRBV5-1 with TRBJ2-7, with TRBD2 identical over 14 bases. V lost 4 bases to trimming and J lost 5 bases; unmatched junction nucleotides: 5. This CDR3 contains 15 residues. The germline V gene has CDR1 SGHRS and CDR2 YFSETQ. The CDR3 spells CASSPGLAGADEQYF. As DNA, the CDR3 is TGCGCCAGCAGCCCGGGACTAGCGGGGGCCGACGAGCAGTACTTC.

This clonotype occurred many times. The chain carries TRBV20-1 and TRBJ2-3; D is unclear. Trimming stripped 0 bases from V and 2 bases from J, with 12 bases between. In germline, CDR1 is DFQATT, CDR2 SNEGSKA (reference sequence). The CDR3 runs to 15 residues. CDR3 sequence (DNA): TGCAGTGCTAGAGATCTTAGGGATCTCACAGATACGCAGTATTTT. This gives the protein CSARDLRDLTDTQYF.

This clonotype was counted only a few times. The chain recombines TRBV12-3 or TRBV12-4 with TRBJ2-1, with D maybe TRBD2 (7 bases). The CDR3 length is 16 residues. V dropped 0 bases and J dropped 8 bases, with 17 bases sitting between them. CDR3 bases: TGTGCCAGCAGTTTAGCGGGGGCGGGGGCCCTAGATGAGCAGTTCTTC. Its translation: CASSLAGAGALDEQFF.

J is TRBJ1-2 and V is TRBV2, with D unclear. The CDR3 is 15 residues long. Looked up from germline, CDR1 is SNHLY and CDR2 is FYNNEI. Trimming took 0 bases from V and 8 from J, leaving 16 bases between them. The chain's CDR3 is CASSEAKWRRRGYTF. In DNA, the CDR3 is TGTGCCAGCAGTGAAGCGAAGTGGCGGCGACGGGGCTACACCTTC.

On this clonotype itself: At one end the junction does not follow the germline gene, possibly because of a read error. The chain uses TRBV6-5 and TRBJ2-1; TRBD1 agrees at 8 bases. CDR1 is MNHEY, CDR2 SVGAGI, per germline. The CDR3 is made up of 18 amino acids. This CDR3 is CDSSYSVSGRGLDNEQFF. Written as DNA, the CDR3 is TGTGACAGCAGTTACTCGGTCTCCGGCAGGGGGCTGGACAATGAGCAGTTCTTC.

J is TRBJ2-1 and V is TRBV6-1, with D possibly TRBD1 on 7 matching bases. There are 13 residues in the CDR3. Germline-derived CDR1 and CDR2 are MNHNS and SASEGT. V lost 6 bases and J lost 6, with 12 bases in between. The CDR3 loop reads CASRRGQPNEQFF. The CDR3 bases are TGTGCCAGCAGGCGGGGACAGCCCAATGAGCAGTTCTTC.

This rearrangement joins TRBV29-1 to TRBJ1-4; D gene ambiguous. V shed 8 bases and J shed 2 bases, with 12 bases lying between them. Per germline, CDR1 SQVTM and CDR2 ANQGSEA. This CDR3 contains 13 residues. The CDR3: CSCLADTNEKLFF. CDR3 DNA sequence: TGCAGCTGCTTGGCAGACACTAATGAAAAACTGTTTTTT.

V and J are TRBV20-1 and TRBJ1-6; TRBD1 matches 11 bases. Trimming took 5 bases from V and 10 from J; bases not matched to a gene: 4. The CDR3 is 13 amino acids. Per germline, CDR1 DFQATT and CDR2 SNEGSKA (reference sequence). The CDR3 protein is CSALRDRGSPLHF. CDR3 in DNA: TGCAGTGCTCTCCGGGACAGGGGGTCACCCCTCCACTTT.

This clonotype was picked up a small number of times. The chain carries TRBV7-2 and TRBJ2-3; the D gene is possibly TRBD2 (6 bases). Germline CDR1 SGHTA, CDR2 FQGNSA. V shed 4 bases and J shed 0 bases, with 14 bases lying between them. CDR3 size: 16 residues. CDR3 nucleotide sequence: TGTGCCAGCAGCTACGGGACTGATGCTAGCACAGATACGCAGTATTTT. This translates into CASSYGTDASTDTQYF.

The V and J genes are TRBV12-3 or TRBV12-4 and TRBJ2-3, with unresolved D. The length of the CDR3 is 13 residues. V was cut by 2 bases and J by 4 bases, with 7 bases left in between. The CDR3 nucleotides are TGTGCCAGCAGTTTACTCGCCCCAGATACGCAGTATTTT. Its translation: CASSLLAPDTQYF.

This clonotype was seen a few times. The chain carries TRBV9 and TRBJ2-1; 8 bases agree with TRBD2. The germline gives CDR1 SGDLS, CDR2 YYNGEE. CDR3 length equals 16 residues. Germline trimming cut 3 bases from V and 5 bases from J; bases unmatched to any gene: 10. The CDR3 spells CASSALAGGPHNEQFF. In nucleotides, the CDR3 is TGTGCCAGCAGCGCCCTTGCGGGGGGACCCCACAATGAGCAGTTCTTC.

The CDR3 is CASGPPGEVYEQYF. DNA for the CDR3: TGTGCTAGTGGTCCCCCGGGGGAAGTTTACGAGCAGTACTTC. The chain links TRBV12-5 to TRBJ2-7; possible D gene TRBD2, 6 bases. The CDR3 is 14 residues long. Trimming left V 5 bases short and J 4 bases short, with 15 bases between. Per the germline V gene, CDR1 is LGHNT and CDR2 is FRNRAP.

The V and J genes are TRBV4-1 and TRBJ1-1; no clear D. Germline V gives CDR1 MGHRA, CDR2 YSYEKL. The CDR3 is 13 residues long. V lost 1 base, J lost 0 bases, and 3 bases lay in between. CDR3 in DNA: TGCGCCAGCAGCCAAGGGATGAACACTGAAGCTTTCTTT. Protein sequence: CASSQGMNTEAFF.

V and J are TRBV9 and TRBJ2-1; TRBD1 matches at 9 bases. CDR3 length: 16 amino acids. Germline CDR1 SGDLS, CDR2 YYNGEE. The V segment lost 1 base and the J segment 3 bases; nucleotides outside the gene matches: 5. CDR3 sequence reads: CASSVTGQGFYNEQFF. CDR3 nucleotide sequence: TGTGCCAGCAGCGTAACGGGACAGGGATTCTACAATGAGCAGTTCTTC. Filled out from reference TRBV9 and TRBJ2-1, the complete variable domain reads DSGVTQTPKHLITATGQRVTLRCSPRSGDLSVYWYQQSLDQGLQFLIQYYNGEERAKGNILERFSAQQFPDLHSELNLSSLELGDSALYFCASSVTGQGFYNEQFFGPGTRLTVL.

The sample holds many counts of this clonotype. The rearrangement joins TRBV14 to TRBJ2-1; no firm D call. The CDR3 has 13 amino acids. Trimming took 4 bases from V and 0 from J, leaving 4 bases between them. Germline V gene data show CDR1 as SGHDN and CDR2 as FVKESK. CDR3 residues: CASSRDSYNEQFF. DNA for the CDR3: TGTGCCAGCAGCCGGGACTCCTACAATGAGCAGTTCTTC.

This clonotype was counted a few times. The chain combines TRBV12-3 or TRBV12-4 with TRBJ2-5; TRBD1 agrees at 7 bases. Unmatched junction bases numbered 3, after V lost 4 bases and J lost 4 bases. The CDR3 length is 13 residues. The CDR3 DNA sequence: TGTGCCAGCAGTTCCGGACAGGCAGAGACCCAGTACTTC. Its translation is CASSSGQAETQYF.

The chain employs TRBV6-5 and TRBJ2-7; 8 nucleotides agree with TRBD1. J was trimmed by 3 bases and V by 4 bases; bases with no gene match: 8. CDR3 length: 15 residues. Germline values: CDR1 MNHEY, CDR2 SVGAGI. The CDR3 region has the DNA TGTGCCAGCAGTTTAACAGGGGGTTCCCTCTACGAGCAGTACTTC. Protein: CASSLTGGSLYEQYF.

The genes are TRBV12-3 or TRBV12-4 and TRBJ2-5; a weak D match, TRBD2 (6 bases). Trimming removed 2 bases at V and 1 base at J, with 17 bases between. The CDR3 contains 17 residues. The CDR3 nucleotides read TGTGCCAGCAGTTTATCGGGACCCGTAGCGGTCCAAGAGACCCAGTACTTC. It yields the protein CASSLSGPVAVQETQYF.

The CDR3 region has the DNA TGTGCCAGCAGTCTAGGGACAGCCGGCCGAGAGACCCAGTACTTC. This gives the protein CASSLGTAGRETQYF. This chain links TRBV27 with TRBJ2-5, with TRBD1 matching 7 bases. This CDR3 is 15 amino acids long. The V segment lost 5 bases and the J segment 4 bases; nucleotides outside the gene matches: 10. Germline CDR1 reads MNHEY; CDR2 reads SMNVEV (reference sequence).

The genes are TRBV12-3 or TRBV12-4 and TRBJ1-2; D ambiguous. Trimming took 5 bases from V and 8 from J, leaving 12 bases between them. The CDR3 runs 12 residues. CDR3 protein: CASSPDLGGYTF. DNA of the CDR3: TGTGCCAGCAGTCCGGACCTGGGGGGCTACACCTTC.